What follows are 13 T cell receptor beta chains derived from one specimen sequenced in a study of shared clonotypes between healthy human individuals (dated by TCRdb to the early 2020s). Library construction relied on the immunoSEQ multiplex PCR assay. Held by TCRdb, this immuneACCESS table contains in-frame sequences only and omits some clones. Under half of the omission traces to an unresolved V gene where checked; the cause of the rest is unknown. Recorded for this sample are hundreds of thousands of clones; roughly 95% of them occurred a single time. The ten largest clonotypes hold about 0.064% of the sample. Sequencing was performed on naive CD4+ T cells sorted from blood. This sample's cell subset or site label indicates: CD45RA+ positively selected. These receptors all stem from a woman aged 30 to 39 in good health.

The chain combines TRBV27 with TRBJ2-7, with a weak D call TRBD1 (6 bases). The CDR3 consists of 16 residues. The germline V gene has CDR1 MNHEY and CDR2 SMNVEV (reference sequence). With 2 bases removed from V and 2 bases from J, the gap between germline ends came to 16 bases. CDR3 region: CASSLVGGYSPYEQYF. CDR3 nucleotides: TGTGCCAGCAGTTTAGTAGGGGGTTATTCCCCCTACGAGCAGTACTTC.

The chain has TRBV7-3 and TRBJ2-7; no reliable D call. In germline, CDR1 is SGHTA, CDR2 FQGTGA. V dropped 4 bases and J dropped 2 bases, with 15 bases sitting between them. The CDR3 has 15 residues. The CDR3, as DNA: TGTGCCAGCAGCTCCGGCCACGGAGTTCCCTACGAGCAGTACTTC. Translating it yields CASSSGHGVPYEQYF.

This chain joins TRBV11-2 and TRBJ2-7; a possible D gene is TRBD2 (5 bases). The V end was cut by 5 bases, the J end by 4 bases, with 18 bases between. This CDR3 has 15 residues. Per the germline V gene, CDR1 is SGHAT and CDR2 is FQNNGV. The CDR3 is CASSPPYERSYEQYF. In DNA form, the CDR3 reads TGTGCCAGCAGCCCCCCTTATGAGCGGAGTTACGAGCAGTACTTC.

The chain carries TRBV7-4 and TRBJ2-4, with D tentatively TRBD1 or TRBD2 (5 bases each). V lost 1 base and J 0 bases, leaving 13 bases between the germline ends. Per the germline V gene, CDR1 is SGHVT and CDR2 is SQSDAQ. This CDR3 comprises 17 residues. The CDR3 reads CASSLGKGTLAKNIQYF. Here the CDR3 DNA reads TGTGCCAGCAGCTTAGGTAAGGGGACCTTAGCCAAAAACATTCAGTACTTC.

This clone was counted only a few times. The rearrangement joins TRBV19 to TRBJ1-2; TRBD1 is a possible D gene (5 bases). The CDR3 consists of 14 residues. Deletions cut 6 bases from V and 3 bases from J, with 14 bases between. Germline V gives CDR1 LNHDA, CDR2 SQIVND (reference sequence). For the CDR3, the DNA is TGTGCCAGTAGCCGGGGGTTGGACGACTATGGCTACACCTTC. Protein product: CASSRGLDDYGYTF.

The chain has TRBV10-3 and TRBJ2-3; a possible D gene is TRBD2 (7 bases). This CDR3 is built from 14 residues. V dropped 4 bases and J dropped 1 base, with 9 bases sitting between them. In germline, CDR1 is ENHRY, CDR2 SYGVKD. CDR3 sequence reads: CAISGGGGTDTQYF. Here the CDR3 DNA reads TGTGCCATCAGTGGAGGGGGGGGCACAGATACGCAGTATTTT.

This clone was seen only a few times. The rearrangement joins TRBV11-2 to TRBJ1-4, with 9 bases identical to TRBD1. V dropped 5 bases and J dropped 6; count of bases not matched to a gene: 4. Per germline, CDR1 SGHAT and CDR2 FQNNGV. CDR3 size: 14 residues. CDR3 residues: CASSPWTGDEKLFF. The CDR3 DNA sequence: TGTGCCAGCAGCCCCTGGACAGGGGATGAAAAACTGTTTTTT.

This chain connects TRBV15 to TRBJ2-7; the D gene is possibly TRBD1 (5 bases). The CDR3 loop spans 14 amino acids. CDR1 is LNHNV and CDR2 is YYDKDF in the germline V gene (reference sequence). Trimming took 0 bases from V and 2 from J, leaving 8 bases between them. In nucleotides, the CDR3 is TGTGCCACCAGCAGAGATACAGGAACCTACGAGCAGTACTTC. Its translation: CATSRDTGTYEQYF.

The chain uses TRBV11-2 and TRBJ2-7; the match to TRBD2 covers 10 bases. This CDR3 contains 14 residues. Looked up from germline, CDR1 is SGHAT and CDR2 is FQNNGV. Unmatched junction bases numbered 5, after V lost 4 bases and J lost 5 bases. CDR3 in amino acids: CASSSSGTSDEQYF. CDR3 sequence (DNA): TGTGCCAGCAGCTCGTCCGGGACTAGCGACGAGCAGTACTTC. The whole variable domain, filled in from reference TRBV11-2 and TRBJ2-7, reads EAGVAQSPRYKIIEKRQSVAFWCNPISGHATLYWYQQILGQGPKLLIQFQNNGVVDDSQLPKDRFSAERLKGVDSTLKIQPAKLEDSAVYLCASSSSGTSDEQYFGPGTRLTVT.

This sequence joins TRBV28 and TRBJ2-3; D is possibly TRBD1 (6 bases). With 4 bases removed from V and 4 bases from J, the gap between germline ends came to 9 bases. There are 13 residues in the CDR3. In germline, CDR1 is MDHEN, CDR2 SYDVKM. This CDR3 reads CASSSGVPDTQYF. For the CDR3, the DNA is TGTGCCAGCAGTTCAGGGGTCCCAGATACGCAGTATTTT.

This chain connects TRBV5-1 to TRBJ2-7; weak D call: TRBD1 (5 bases). The CDR3 loop spans 18 amino acids. Deletions cut 1 base from V and 3 bases from J, with 23 bases between. Germline CDR1 SGHRS, CDR2 YFSETQ. The DNA for the CDR3 is TGCGCCAGCAGCTTGTTCCCCTTGAGTAGGGTAGGGGTCTACGAGCAGTACTTC. Protein sequence: CASSLFPLSRVGVYEQYF.

The chain recombines TRBV7-9 with TRBJ1-2; no reliable D call. The germline V gene has CDR1 SEHNR and CDR2 FQNEAQ (reference sequence). Trimming pared 5 bases from V and 8 bases from J, leaving 12 bases between. The CDR3 runs to 12 residues. The CDR3 coding sequence is TGTGCCAGCAGCCTACTCATTGAAGGCTACACCTTC. Translating it yields CASSLLIEGYTF.

The V and J genes are TRBV11-2 and TRBJ2-3, with D tentatively TRBD2 (6 bases). Germline V CDR1 and CDR2: SGHAT, FQNNGV. The ends were cut back, 5 bases at V and 1 base at J, with 16 bases in the middle. CDR3 length: 16 residues. In DNA form, the CDR3 reads TGTGCCAGCAGCGGCTGGAGGGCCGCTGGCACAGATACGCAGTATTTT. It encodes CASSGWRAAGTDTQYF. Together with reference TRBV11-2 and TRBJ2-3, the CDR3 gives the full variable domain: EAGVAQSPRYKIIEKRQSVAFWCNPISGHATLYWYQQILGQGPKLLIQFQNNGVVDDSQLPKDRFSAERLKGVDSTLKIQPAKLEDSAVYLCASSGWRAAGTDTQYFGPGTRLTVL.